This TCR beta chain was identified in a study of early T cells in non-severe SARS-CoV-2 infection. Study information: Unsorted whole-blood RNA was sequenced in bulk, leaving chains unpaired. Notes on the study in general: Private and CD4 specificities were missed by VDJdb matching, skewed to anti-spike CD8.

This CDR3 has 15 residues. CDR1 and CDR2 from the germline V gene are SGHDN and FVKESK. V was pared by 2 bases and J by 1 base, with 4 bases of the junction left unmatched. Individual cDNA molecules were tagged with unique molecular identifiers. One entry per CDR3 protein results from TCRdb running MiXCR on the 5' RACE reads. The sample has 25,000 to 30,000 distinct CDR3 sequences; approximately 4% are singletons. At least ten counts were recorded for this clonotype. Antigen unknown. Sequencing was done on a sample of whole blood. This clonotype was obtained from an adult who was a healthcare worker with PCR-confirmed SARS-CoV-2 infection or an uninfected control (not recorded which). The gene calls are TRBV14 and TRBJ2-7; 8 nucleotides match TRBD1. The CDR3 sequence is CASSQLDRASYEQYF. CDR3 sequence (DNA): TGTGCCAGCAGCCAACTGGACAGGGCGTCCTACGAGCAGTACTTC.